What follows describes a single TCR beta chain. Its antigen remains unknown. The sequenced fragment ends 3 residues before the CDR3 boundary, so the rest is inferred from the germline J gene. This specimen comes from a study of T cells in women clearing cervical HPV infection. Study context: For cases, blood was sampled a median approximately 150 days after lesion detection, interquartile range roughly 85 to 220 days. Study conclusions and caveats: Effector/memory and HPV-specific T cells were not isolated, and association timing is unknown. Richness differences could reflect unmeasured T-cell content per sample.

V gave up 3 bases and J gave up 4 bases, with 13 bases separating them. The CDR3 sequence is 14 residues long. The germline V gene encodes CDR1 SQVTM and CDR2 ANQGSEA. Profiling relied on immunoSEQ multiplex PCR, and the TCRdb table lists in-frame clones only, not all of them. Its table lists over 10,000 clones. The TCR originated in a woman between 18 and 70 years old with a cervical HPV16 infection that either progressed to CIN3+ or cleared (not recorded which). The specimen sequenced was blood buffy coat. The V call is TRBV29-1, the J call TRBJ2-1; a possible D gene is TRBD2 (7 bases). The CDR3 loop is CSVEDGGPYNEQFF. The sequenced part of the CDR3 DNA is TGCAGCGTTGAGGACGGGGGGCCATACAATGAG.